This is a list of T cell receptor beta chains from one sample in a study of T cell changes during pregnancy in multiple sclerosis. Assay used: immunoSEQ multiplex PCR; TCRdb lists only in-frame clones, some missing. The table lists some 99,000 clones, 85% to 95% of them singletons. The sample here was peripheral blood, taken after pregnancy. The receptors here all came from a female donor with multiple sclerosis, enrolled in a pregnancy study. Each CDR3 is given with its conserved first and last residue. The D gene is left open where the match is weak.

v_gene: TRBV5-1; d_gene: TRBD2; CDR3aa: CASSWGLAATDTQYF
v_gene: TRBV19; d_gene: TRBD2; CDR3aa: CASSIVRGVGGNEQFF
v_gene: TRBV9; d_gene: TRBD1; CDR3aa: CASSAGGSYEQYF
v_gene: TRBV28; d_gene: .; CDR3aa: CASSSPTQGYEQYF
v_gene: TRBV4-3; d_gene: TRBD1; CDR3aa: CASSPGGTGGVNTQYF
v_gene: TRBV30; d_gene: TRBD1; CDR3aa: CAWSVGQDPYF
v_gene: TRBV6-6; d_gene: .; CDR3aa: CASNDSPGSAPEAFF
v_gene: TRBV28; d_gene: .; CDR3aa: CASSLSGGRDQPQHF
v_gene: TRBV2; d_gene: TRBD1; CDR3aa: CASSPRDSSNQPQHF
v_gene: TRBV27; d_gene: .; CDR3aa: CASSLTLASSYNEQFF
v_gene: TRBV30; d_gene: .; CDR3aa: CAWSRNTGELFF
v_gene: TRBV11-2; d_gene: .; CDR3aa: CASSPTTGYGYTF
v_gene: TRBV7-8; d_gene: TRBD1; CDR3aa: CASSLPGQGQTSGLEYYNEQFF
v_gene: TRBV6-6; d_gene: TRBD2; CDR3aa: CASSPDGGEQYF
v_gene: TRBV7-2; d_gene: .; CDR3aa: CASSLVPGEGSYEQYF
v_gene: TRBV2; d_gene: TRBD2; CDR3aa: CASTWTSGSYEQYF
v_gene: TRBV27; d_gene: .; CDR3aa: CASSSSTGNSYEQYF
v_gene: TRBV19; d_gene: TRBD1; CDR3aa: CASSIKGRGLSNQPQHF
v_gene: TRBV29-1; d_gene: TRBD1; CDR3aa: CSVDDRGGAFLGTQYF
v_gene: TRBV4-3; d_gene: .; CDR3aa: CASSQDPTANYGYTF
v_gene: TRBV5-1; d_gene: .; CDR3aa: CASSLDPKMNTEAFF
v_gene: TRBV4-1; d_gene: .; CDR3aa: CASSQVAGGTDTQYF
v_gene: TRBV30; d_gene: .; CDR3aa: CAWSGQAGANVLTF
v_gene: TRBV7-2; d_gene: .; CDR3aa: CASSLGGGPYEQYF
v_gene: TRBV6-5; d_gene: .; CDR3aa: CASSYSRVYEQYF
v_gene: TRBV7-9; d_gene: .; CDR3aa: CASSGGGAYNEQFF
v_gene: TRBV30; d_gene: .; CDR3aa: CAWSVQGFGYTF
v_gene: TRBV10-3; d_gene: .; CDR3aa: CAIREGRLNTEAFF
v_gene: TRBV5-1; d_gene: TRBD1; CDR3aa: CASSPLGQGGGELFF
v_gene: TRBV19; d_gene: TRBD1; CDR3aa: CASSHGQGRTEAFF
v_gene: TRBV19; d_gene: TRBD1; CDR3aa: CASSSRGQGAGSYGYTF
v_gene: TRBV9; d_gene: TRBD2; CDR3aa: CASRGSISGGFYNEQFF
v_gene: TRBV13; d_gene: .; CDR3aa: CASSSLLESQTDTQYF
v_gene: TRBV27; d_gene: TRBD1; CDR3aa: CASRSRDRRLPYSYNEQFF
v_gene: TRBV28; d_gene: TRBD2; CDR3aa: CAWCGLAGFTSTDTQYF